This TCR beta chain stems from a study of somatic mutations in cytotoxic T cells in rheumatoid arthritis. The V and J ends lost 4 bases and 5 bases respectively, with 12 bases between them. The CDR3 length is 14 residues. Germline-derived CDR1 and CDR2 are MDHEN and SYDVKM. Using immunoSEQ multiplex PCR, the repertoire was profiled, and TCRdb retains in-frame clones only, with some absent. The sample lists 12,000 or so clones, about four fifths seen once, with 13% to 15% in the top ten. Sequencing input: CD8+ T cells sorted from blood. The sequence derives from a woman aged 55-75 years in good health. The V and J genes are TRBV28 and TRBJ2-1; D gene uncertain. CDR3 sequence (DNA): TGTGCCAGCAGTTCCCGTCCTGAGCACAATGAGCAGTTCTTC. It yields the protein CASSSRPEHNEQFF.